This T cell receptor beta chain was observed in a study of glioma-infiltrating T cells after dendritic cell vaccination. Germline V gene sequence: CDR1 SGHDT, CDR2 YYEEEE. Losses at the gene ends were 3 bases for V and 6 bases for J; bases not matched to a gene: 12. The CDR3 totals 15 residues. TCRdb's copy holds only in-frame clones and misses some; the assay was immunoSEQ multiplex PCR. The table includes about 82,000 clones, about 90% detected once. This TCR was recovered from a human donor with glioblastoma. Sample: blood, taken before dendritic cell vaccination. The genes are TRBV5-6 and TRBJ2-7; 7 nucleotides agree with TRBD2. CDR3 bases: TGTGCCAGCAGCTCTCGGTGGCGCGGGAGACGCGAGCAGTACTTC. Translated, it gives CASSSRWRGRREQYF.